This T cell receptor (beta chain) was identified during a study of immune heterogeneity within non-small cell lung tumors. The TCR beta CDR3 region was amplified by multiplex PCR employing 32 V and 13 J primers. TCRdb used MiXCR to reprocess the multiplex PCR reads, holding one entry per CDR3 protein. The table has around 2,000 distinct CDR3 sequences, about 32% seen once. As regards this clonotype: Antigen unknown.

The CDR3 totals 14 residues. V was trimmed by 5 bases and J by 2 bases, leaving 10 bases between them. CDR1 MDHEN and CDR2 SYDVKM come from the germline V gene. Template input, which was bulk tumor genomic DNA, totaled roughly 600 ng per sample. Surgeons took several biopsies per primary tumor, spaced far apart, during surgery. Enrolled individuals presented with untreated, newly diagnosed non-small cell lung cancer and received curative surgery. Study observations and caveats: Different tumor locations in one patient shared dominant CDR3 beta clonotypes yet harbored unique high-frequency clones.

This clonotype was sampled from a man aged 70 or older with non-small cell lung cancer. This chain joins TRBV28 and TRBJ2-1; D tentatively fits TRBD1 or TRBD2 (5 bases each). Source material: lung tumor tissue. CDR3 residues: CASSVGPPYNEQFF. The CDR3 DNA is TGTGCCAGCAGTGTGGGACCCCCCTACAATGAGCAGTTCTTC.